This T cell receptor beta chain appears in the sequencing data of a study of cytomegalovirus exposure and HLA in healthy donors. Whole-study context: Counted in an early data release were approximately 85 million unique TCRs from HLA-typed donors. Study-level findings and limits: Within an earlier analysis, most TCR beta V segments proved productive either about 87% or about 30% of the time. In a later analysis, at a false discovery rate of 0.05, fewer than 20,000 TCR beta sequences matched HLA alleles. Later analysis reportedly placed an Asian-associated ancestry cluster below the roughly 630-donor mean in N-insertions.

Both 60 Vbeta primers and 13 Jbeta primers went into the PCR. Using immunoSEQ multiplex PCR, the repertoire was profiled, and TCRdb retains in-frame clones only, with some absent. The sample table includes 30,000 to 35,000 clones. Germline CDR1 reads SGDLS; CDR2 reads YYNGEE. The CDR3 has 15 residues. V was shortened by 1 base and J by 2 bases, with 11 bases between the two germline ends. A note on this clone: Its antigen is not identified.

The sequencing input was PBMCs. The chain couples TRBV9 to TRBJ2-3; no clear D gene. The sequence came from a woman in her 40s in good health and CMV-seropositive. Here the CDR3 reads CASSVSRLPTDTQYF. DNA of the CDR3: TGTGCCAGCAGCGTATCTAGGCTCCCCACAGATACGCAGTATTTT.